The source of this T cell receptor (beta chain) is a study of cytomegalovirus exposure and HLA in healthy donors. Study-wide results and limits: Roughly even sequencing depth across donors was the assumption behind the presence/absence analyses. In a later analysis, TCR beta V- and J-gene trimming showed a link to a missense DCLRE1C variant.

The PCR employed 60 Vbeta primers together with 13 Jbeta primers. Sequencing used immunoSEQ multiplex PCR; TCRdb keeps in-frame clones, though not all of them. The sample includes 200,000 to 250,000 clones, approximately 81% of them seen just once. Turning to this clone: Its target is unknown.

This CDR3 is built from 18 residues. CDR1 SEHNR and CDR2 FQNEAQ come from the germline V gene (reference sequence). J gave up 6 bases and V 5 bases, and 17 bases lay outside the gene matches. Sequenced material: PBMCs. J is TRBJ2-4 and V is TRBV7-9; 9 bases map to TRBD1. This TCR derives from a woman aged 55-70 years in good health and CMV-seropositive. The CDR3 bases are TGTGCCAGCAGCCCAGAGGAGGGACAGGGAAATTTTGGAAACATTCAGTACTTC. Protein sequence: CASSPEEGQGNFGNIQYF.